Listed below are T cell receptor beta chains from one sample, sequenced in a study of T cell responses to AZD1222 COVID-19 vaccine. The method was immunoSEQ multiplex PCR; TCRdb's version includes in-frame clones alone and lacks a portion of them. Among 120,000 or so clones, about nine tenths were seen once, and the ten largest hold about 4%. The sequences come from peripheral blood, collected on day 0 of MenACWY control vaccination. All receptors derive from an adult in good health. Each CDR3 is given with its conserved first and last residue. D genes are given only for firm matches. Rows give clone size only sometimes, using once, few, many, or a class for an expanded clone.

v_call	d_call	j_call	clone_size	cdr3_nt	cdr3_aa
TRBV7-8	NA	TRBJ2-1	NA	TGTGCCAGCAGCTCGCACGGGTTGGCTGAGCAGTTCTTC	CASSSHGLAEQFF
TRBV4-1	NA	TRBJ2-1	NA	TGCGCCAGCAGCTTCCGGTCAGTAGGAGGCAATGAGCAGTTCTTC	CASSFRSVGGNEQFF
TRBV18	NA	TRBJ1-5	once	TGTGCCAGCTCACCAACGAGGACACCCGATAGCAATCAGCCCCAGCATTTT	CASSPTRTPDSNQPQHF
TRBV7-3	NA	TRBJ2-5	NA	TGTGCCAGCAGCTTAACCCTGGGCAGTCAAGGGACCCAGTACTTC	CASSLTLGSQGTQYF
TRBV24-1	NA	TRBJ1-2	NA	TGTGCCACCAGTGATTTCAGAGGAATGTATGGCTACACCTTC	CATSDFRGMYGYTF
TRBV5-1	NA	TRBJ2-3	NA	TGCGCCAGCAGCCCCGACGGTGTCACAGATACGCAGTATTTT	CASSPDGVTDTQYF
TRBV2	TRBD2	TRBJ2-1	NA	TGTGCCAGCAGTGAGAGCGGGAGTCTGTACAATGAGCAGTTCTTC	CASSESGSLYNEQFF
TRBV28	NA	TRBJ1-5	NA	TGTGCCATGCCCGGGGGGCGCCGTCAGCCCCAGCATTTT	CAMPGGRRQPQHF
TRBV15	TRBD2	TRBJ2-4	NA	TGTGCCACCAGCAGCCCGGGACTAGCGGCAGGGGGTAACATTCAGTACTTC	CATSSPGLAAGGNIQYF
TRBV29-1	NA	TRBJ1-1	NA	TGCAGCGTTGAGTTATTCGGCAGGGTAGGGACTGAAGCTTTCTTT	CSVELFGRVGTEAFF
TRBV10-1	TRBD2	TRBJ2-1	NA	TGCGCCAGCAGTCTGACTAGCGGGAGGCGCAATGAGCAGTTCTTC	CASSLTSGRRNEQFF
TRBV6-4	NA	TRBJ2-3	NA	TGTGCCAGCAGTGACCGACTTTGGGATACGCAGTATTTT	CASSDRLWDTQYF
TRBV6-6	TRBD1	TRBJ2-3	NA	TGTGCCAGCAGTTACTCGGACAGGGTTGGACGGTATTTT	CASSYSDRVGRYF
TRBV5-1	TRBD2	TRBJ2-1	NA	TGCGCCAGCAGCAGGACTAGCAGAGAGCAGTTCTTC	CASSRTSREQFF
TRBV7-2	NA	TRBJ1-1	NA	TGTGCCAGCAGCTTAGGGGCCAGTCAAAACGGAGCTTTCTTT	CASSLGASQNGAFF
TRBV11-2	NA	TRBJ2-3	NA	TGTGCCAGCAGCTTAGATGGTAGCACAGATACGCAGTATTTT	CASSLDGSTDTQYF
TRBV4-2	TRBD2	TRBJ2-3	NA	TGTGCCAGCAGCCAAGCCGGGGCGGGGGGGATCACAGATACGCAGTATTTT	CASSQAGAGGITDTQYF
TRBV28	NA	TRBJ2-7	NA	TGTGCCAGCACCACCAGGGACATCGGAATTCTTAGGTACTACGAGCAGTACTTC	CASTTRDIGILRYYEQYF
TRBV7-9	NA	TRBJ1-6	once	TGTGCCAGCAGCCAATCTCTAGATAATTCACCCCTCCACTTT	CASSQSLDNSPLHF
TRBV21-1	NA	TRBJ2-1	NA	TGTGCCTACGTTGGGGGCGATGGGAATGAGCAGTTCTTC	CAYVGGDGNEQFF
TRBV28	NA	TRBJ1-2	NA	TGTGCCAGCAGTTCCGGATGGGGCAGAGGCTACACCTTC	CASSSGWGRGYTF
TRBV2	NA	TRBJ2-3	NA	TGTGCCAGACATAGGGGTGGAGGGGAAGGAGATACGCAGTATTTT	CARHRGGGEGDTQYF
TRBV18	TRBD2	TRBJ2-2	NA	TGTGCCAGCTCTGGTTCTAGCGGTCGCACCGGGGAGCTGTTTTTT	CASSGSSGRTGELFF
TRBV2	TRBD2	TRBJ2-5	once	TGTGCCAGCAGCAATAGCGGGGGCCAAGAGACCCAGTACTTC	CASSNSGGQETQYF